This entry concerns a single T cell receptor (beta chain). Antigen unknown. No infections or other immune events were documented during collection. This CDR3 is built from 17 residues. Germline V gene data show CDR1 as LGHNA and CDR2 as YSLEER. V trimming: 4 bases; J trimming: 3 bases; junction bases outside the gene matches: 5. This specimen comes from a study of identifying expanded T cells in peripheral blood. General study findings and limits: Differentially abundant clones: about 1.1 between replicates, approximately 15 at approximately 13 days, less than 25 at four. Clone count variance between two-week samples rose with total template count.

TCRdb's table, derived via immunoSEQ multiplex PCR, lists solely in-frame clones and lacks some. This table has more than 45,000 clones, about nine tenths appearing once. Sequenced sample: blood. This TCR was sampled from a person aged 18 to 70 in good health. The gene calls are TRBV4-3 and TRBJ2-3, with TRBD2 matching over 15 bases. CDR3 coding DNA: TGCGCCAGCAGCCCGGGACTAGCGGGAGGAGGGACAGATACGCAGTATTTT. This encodes CASSPGLAGGGTDTQYF.